This passage covers 32 T cell receptor beta chains from one sample sequenced in a study of cytomegalovirus exposure and HLA in healthy donors (dated by TCRdb to between 2016 and 2019). To prepare the library, the immunoSEQ multiplex PCR assay was applied. For the multiplex PCR, a mixture combining 60 forward primers for TCR Vbeta segments and 13 reverse primers for TCR Jbeta segments was used. This is the immuneACCESS table as TCRdb keeps it, with only in-frame sequences that have V and J called. A part of the clones is gone; compared with another copy, unresolved V genes explain less than half, and the rest is unexplained. Present in this sample are 100,000 to 130,000 clones, roughly four fifths of which were seen just once. The ten most abundant clones make up about 2.3% of the sample. The sequencing input was PBMCs. The receptors come from a man between 18 and 35 years old in good health and CMV-seronegative.

The chain carries TRBV7-8 and TRBJ2-2, with 11 bases lining up with TRBD2. The CDR3 is 18 residues long. Germline V CDR1 and CDR2: SGHVS, FQNEAQ. The J segment lost 6 bases and the V segment lost 2 bases, leaving 11 bases of the junction unmatched. The chain's CDR3 is CASSLTVAGGHLPGELFF. CDR3 sequence (DNA): TGTGCCAGCAGCTTAACCGTAGCGGGGGGGCATTTGCCCGGGGAGCTGTTTTTT.

This chain links TRBV5-4 with TRBJ2-7; D gene unclear. The germline V gene encodes CDR1 SGHNT and CDR2 YYREEE (reference sequence). Trimming removed 4 bases from V and 1 base from J, with 15 bases in between. The CDR3 extends over 15 amino acids. The CDR3 region has the DNA TGTGCCAGCAGCCTTCCCCAGGCAGCTTCCTACGAGCAGTACTTC. It yields the protein CASSLPQAASYEQYF.

The rearrangement links TRBV7-2 to TRBJ2-7, with 8 bases identical to TRBD2. The CDR3 consists of 16 residues. Germline V gene data show CDR1 as SGHTA and CDR2 as FQGNSA. J was trimmed by 2 bases and V by 5 bases; bases with no gene match: 11. CDR3: CASSPGVQRGTYEQYF. The CDR3 coding sequence is TGTGCCAGCAGCCCAGGAGTCCAGCGGGGGACCTACGAGCAGTACTTC.

V is TRBV5-4 and J is TRBJ2-7; D unresolved. The V and J ends lost 0 bases and 3 bases respectively, with 7 bases between them. Germline CDR1 is SGHNT and CDR2 is YYREEE (reference sequence). The CDR3 spans 13 residues. CDR3 loop: CASSLGLHYEQYF. For the CDR3, the DNA is TGTGCCAGCAGCTTGGGGCTTCACTACGAGCAGTACTTC. Full variable domain (missing parts from reference TRBV5-4 and TRBJ2-7): ETGVTQSPTHLIKTRGQQVTLRCSSQSGHNTVSWYQQALGQGPQFIFQYYREEENGRGNFPPRFSGLQFPNYSSELNVNALELDDSALYLCASSLGLHYEQYFGPGTRLTVT.

The chain couples TRBV29-1 to TRBJ2-7; 9 bases are shared with TRBD1. The CDR3 runs 14 residues. Germline assignment: CDR1 SQVTM and CDR2 ANQGSEA. V was pared by 6 bases and J by 5 bases, with 11 bases of the junction left unmatched. The CDR3 sequence: CSVGKGQGNDEQYF. In nucleotides, the CDR3 is TGCAGCGTGGGTAAGGGACAGGGAAACGACGAGCAGTACTTC.

This chain connects TRBV11-2 to TRBJ2-7, with no clear D. The germline V gene has CDR1 SGHAT and CDR2 FQNNGV. V was clipped by 0 bases and J by 2 bases, with 8 bases between them. CDR3 length equals 14 residues. As DNA, the CDR3 is TGTGCCAGCAGCTTAGACATCCCCCCCTACGAGCAGTACTTC. Its translation: CASSLDIPPYEQYF.

This sequence joins TRBV28 and TRBJ2-3, with D possibly being TRBD2 (7 bases). The CDR3 length is 18 residues. CDR1 and CDR2 (germline): MDHEN, SYDVKM. V was pared by 7 bases and J by 6 bases, with 29 bases between. The CDR3 region is CASTPPPPGGGILDTQYF. CDR3 nucleotides: TGTGCCAGCACCCCCCCACCCCCGGGCGGGGGCATCTTGGATACGCAGTATTTT.

This chain joins TRBV10-3 and TRBJ1-3, with 7 bases fitting TRBD1. This CDR3 is 16 amino acids long. Germline V gene data show CDR1 as ENHRY and CDR2 as SYGVKD. V trimming: 11 bases; J trimming: 0 bases; junction bases outside the gene matches: 13. The CDR3 nucleotides are TGTGCCGTATACCGGGACAGCGGATACTCTGGAAACACCATATATTTT. Its protein is CAVYRDSGYSGNTIYF.

The chain uses TRBV6-1 and TRBJ1-2; D is uncertain. Germline V gives CDR1 MNHNS, CDR2 SASEGT. V was shortened by 7 bases and J by 5 bases, with 14 bases between the two germline ends. The CDR3 length is 13 residues. The CDR3 reads CASNPWREYGYTF. The DNA for the CDR3 is TGTGCCAGCAACCCTTGGCGGGAATATGGCTACACCTTC.

The CDR3, as DNA: TGTGCCAGCAGTTTCTTTGGGGCCTCTGGGGCGTCCGAGCAGTACTTC. Encoded protein: CASSFFGASGASEQYF. J is TRBJ2-7 and V is TRBV27, with D possibly TRBD1 on 5 matching bases. CDR1 and CDR2 (germline): MNHEY, SMNVEV (reference sequence). The CDR3 spans 16 residues. Trimming stripped 3 bases from V and 6 bases from J, with 21 bases between.

The chain employs TRBV4-1 and TRBJ1-1; D is undetermined. The CDR3 runs 11 residues. The V end lost 0 bases, the J end lost 10 bases, and 6 bases lay between the germline ends. The V gene's germline CDR1 is MGHRA and CDR2 YSYEKL. The CDR3 loop is CASSQEVRAFF. CDR3 nucleotides: TGCGCCAGCAGCCAAGAGGTGCGAGCTTTCTTT.

This chain connects TRBV9 to TRBJ2-7; 9 nucleotides align to TRBD1. Per germline, CDR1 SGDLS and CDR2 YYNGEE. The CDR3 sequence is 15 residues long. V was pared by 3 bases and J by 1 base, with 5 bases of the junction left unmatched. Here the CDR3 reads CASSEGGTGSYEQYF. The DNA of the CDR3 is TGTGCCAGCAGCGAGGGGGGGACAGGGTCCTACGAGCAGTACTTC.

The V gene is TRBV7-2, the J gene TRBJ2-2; no clear D gene. The CDR3 is 16 amino acids. Trimming stripped 1 base from V and 5 bases from J, with 14 bases between. Germline V gene sequence: CDR1 SGHTA, CDR2 FQGNSA. CDR3 nucleotide sequence: TGTGCCAGCAGCTTAGATTCCCACGAACGGACCGGGGAGCTGTTTTTT. Translating it yields CASSLDSHERTGELFF.

The gene calls are TRBV28 and TRBJ1-5, with 10 bases that match TRBD1. CDR1 is MDHEN, CDR2 SYDVKM, per germline. Trimming cost V 5 bases and J 7 bases; bases outside gene matches: 5. There are 14 residues in the CDR3. Written as DNA, the CDR3 is TGTGCCAGCAGTCTGCCGGGACAGGGGCAGCCCCAGCATTTT. Translating gives CASSLPGQGQPQHF.

J is TRBJ2-3 and V is TRBV19; D is unresolved. Trimming took off 10 bases at V and 0 bases at J, with 20 bases between the two ends. Per the germline V gene, CDR1 is LNHDA and CDR2 is SQIVND (reference sequence). This CDR3 has 16 amino acids. CDR3 loop: CATAIGHPTSTDTQYF. The CDR3 DNA follows: TGTGCCACCGCCATAGGCCACCCGACTAGCACAGATACGCAGTATTTT.

V is TRBV19 and J is TRBJ1-2; D not resolved. The CDR3 sequence is 13 residues long. Trimming stripped 2 bases from V and 4 bases from J, with 8 bases between. The germline gives CDR1 LNHDA, CDR2 SQIVND (reference sequence). CDR3 sequence (DNA): TGTGCCAGTAGTATATTCGAGGGCTATGGCTACACCTTC. Protein: CASSIFEGYGYTF. Full variable domain (missing parts from reference TRBV19 and TRBJ1-2): DGGITQSPKYLFRKEGQNVTLSCEQNLNHDAMYWYRQDPGQGLRLIYYSQIVNDFQKGDIAEGYSVSREKKESFPLTVTSAQKNPTAFYLCASSIFEGYGYTFGSGTRLTVV.

V is TRBV7-2 and J is TRBJ2-3; D gene ambiguous. The V end was cut by 2 bases, the J end by 2 bases, with 8 bases between. CDR1 SGHTA and CDR2 FQGNSA come from the germline V gene. The CDR3 has 14 residues. In DNA form, the CDR3 reads TGTGCCAGCAGCTTAAGCGCCCCCACAGATACGCAGTATTTT. This gives the protein CASSLSAPTDTQYF.

This chain uses TRBV19 with TRBJ1-5; D is perhaps TRBD1 (6 bases). V lost 2 bases and J 6 bases, leaving 11 bases between the germline ends. Germline V gene sequence: CDR1 LNHDA, CDR2 SQIVND (reference sequence). This CDR3 is built from 14 residues. CDR3: CASSIRGGGQPQHF. The CDR3 nucleotides read TGTGCCAGTAGTATAAGGGGGGGTGGTCAGCCCCAGCATTTT.

This chain uses TRBV9 with TRBJ2-7; 7 bases line up with TRBD2. The germline gives CDR1 SGDLS, CDR2 YYNGEE. V was pared by 3 bases and J by 1 base, with 4 bases of the junction left unmatched. This CDR3 has 14 residues. Here the CDR3 reads CASSEGGVSYEQYF. Written as DNA, the CDR3 is TGTGCCAGCAGCGAGGGAGGGGTTTCCTACGAGCAGTACTTC.

The chain is built from TRBV11-1 and TRBJ1-5; D is perhaps TRBD1 (5 bases). The germline CDR1 and CDR2 sequences are SGHAT and FQDESV (reference sequence). The CDR3 covers 15 residues. Trimming cost V 1 base and J 4 bases, with 11 bases left between them. The CDR3 DNA follows: TGTGCCAGCAGCTTAGTGGGGGAGGGGAATCAGCCCCAGCATTTT. It yields the protein CASSLVGEGNQPQHF.

The chain joins TRBV4-3 to TRBJ2-7, with D possibly matching TRBD2 (7 bases). V was trimmed by 7 bases and J by 1 base, leaving 23 bases between them. CDR1 LGHNA and CDR2 YSLEER come from the germline V gene. The CDR3 loop spans 17 amino acids. The chain's CDR3 is CASNLGREAGVSYEQYF. CDR3 bases: TGCGCCAGCAACCTAGGACGGGAGGCAGGGGTATCCTACGAGCAGTACTTC.

This chain joins TRBV5-6 and TRBJ2-5; 7 bases agree with TRBD2. This CDR3 comprises 15 residues. V lost 4 bases and J lost 5; bases outside the gene matches: 11. Germline CDR1 SGHDT, CDR2 YYEEEE. The DNA of the CDR3 is TGTGCCAGCAGCCCCTGGGCTAGCGGAGCGGAGACCCAGTACTTC. Protein: CASSPWASGAETQYF.

This clone was detected a few times. The J gene is TRBJ2-3, the V gene TRBV6-5; weak D call: TRBD2 (5 bases). Looked up from germline, CDR1 is MNHEY and CDR2 is SVGAGI. Trimming left V 2 bases short and J 2 bases short, with 8 bases between. This CDR3 has 14 amino acids. CDR3 nucleotides: TGTGCCAGCAGTTACGGAGGAAACACAGATACGCAGTATTTT. Amino acid sequence: CASSYGGNTDTQYF.

The CDR3 region is CASSSRGVNTEAFF. The DNA for the CDR3 is TGCGCCAGCAGCTCCAGGGGGGTGAACACTGAAGCTTTCTTT. The chain employs TRBV5-1 and TRBJ1-1, with TRBD1 identical over 7 bases. The CDR3 is 14 amino acids. V dropped 3 bases and J dropped 0; count of bases not matched to a gene: 2. Germline values: CDR1 SGHRS, CDR2 YFSETQ.

The table lists this clone with a few counts. This chain joins TRBV7-2 and TRBJ1-4; TRBD1 matches 7 bases. The CDR3 loop spans 14 amino acids. V lost 5 bases and J lost 4; bases outside the gene matches: 4. Germline loops: CDR1 SGHTA, CDR2 FQGNSA. The CDR3 sequence: CASSPGTVNEKLFF. The CDR3, as DNA: TGTGCCAGCAGCCCCGGGACAGTTAATGAAAAACTGTTTTTT.

This clone appeared a few times. The chain recombines TRBV5-1 with TRBJ2-5; D may be TRBD2 (7 bases). CDR3 length equals 16 residues. Germline CDR1 reads SGHRS; CDR2 reads YFSETQ. V lost 5 bases and J lost 1, with 18 bases in between. The DNA of the CDR3 is TGCGCCAGCAGACCCGGCGGCGGGGGCATCCAAGAGACCCAGTACTTC. Translating gives CASRPGGGGIQETQYF.

The CDR3 spells CASSLGLLGLAGGSSYQETQYF. The DNA of the CDR3 is TGCGCCAGCAGCTTGGGGCTGCTGGGACTAGCGGGGGGCTCCTCGTACCAAGAGACCCAGTACTTC. The chain is built from TRBV5-1 and TRBJ2-5, with 15 positions matching TRBD2. The V gene's germline CDR1 is SGHRS and CDR2 YFSETQ. The CDR3 spans 22 residues. V lost 0 bases to trimming and J lost 0 bases; unmatched junction nucleotides: 15. The full variable domain, completed using reference TRBV5-1 and TRBJ2-5, is KAGVTQTPRYLIKTRGQQVTLSCSPISGHRSVSWYQQTPGQGLQFLFEYFSETQRNKGNFPGRFSGRQFSNSRSEMNVSTLELGDSALYLCASSLGLLGLAGGSSYQETQYFGPGTRLLVL.

The gene calls are TRBV9 and TRBJ1-1; D is possibly TRBD1 (6 bases). Germline lookup yields CDR1 SGDLS and CDR2 YYNGEE. The V and J ends lost 3 bases and 1 base respectively, with 10 bases between them. The CDR3 length is 14 residues. The CDR3 DNA reads TGTGCCAGCAGCGCAACACAGGGGAACACTGAAGCTTTCTTT. The encoded protein is CASSATQGNTEAFF.

The V and J genes are TRBV7-7 and TRBJ1-1; 8 positions match TRBD1. The CDR3 consists of 14 residues. V lost 5 bases and J lost 4; bases outside the gene matches: 6. Germline assignment: CDR1 SSHAT and CDR2 FNYEAQ (reference sequence). Here the CDR3 reads CASSAGQGSTEAFF. CDR3 nucleotides: TGTGCCAGCAGCGCCGGACAGGGAAGCACTGAAGCTTTCTTT.

V and J are TRBV5-5 and TRBJ2-1; 11 bases match TRBD2. The germline V gene encodes CDR1 SGHKS and CDR2 YYEKEE (reference sequence). J gave up 4 bases and V 0 bases, and 0 bases lay outside the gene matches. The CDR3 totals 15 residues. In nucleotides, the CDR3 is TGTGCCAGCAGCTTGGCTAGCGGGGGGTACAATGAGCAGTTCTTC. Amino acid sequence: CASSLASGGYNEQFF.

V is TRBV9 and J is TRBJ2-5, with TRBD1 as a possible D gene (6 bases). This CDR3 has 17 amino acids. The V gene lost 4 bases and the J gene lost 5 bases, with 24 bases spanning the gap. CDR1 SGDLS and CDR2 YYNGEE come from the germline V gene. In nucleotides, the CDR3 is TGTGCCAGCAGCCCCCCCACGGACAGCCCTTTGGAGGAGACCCAGTACTTC. This translates into CASSPPTDSPLEETQYF.

The V call is TRBV7-9, the J call TRBJ1-1; TRBD1 aligns across 10 bases. The CDR3 runs to 18 residues. With V trimmed by 5 bases and J by 4 bases, 16 bases remained unmatched. Germline CDR1 reads SEHNR; CDR2 reads FQNEAQ (reference sequence). The CDR3 region has the DNA TGTGCCAGCAGCCTCGACCCTAGGGACAGGGGATTCGGCACTGAAGCTTTCTTT. Translation gives CASSLDPRDRGFGTEAFF. Full variable domain (missing parts from reference TRBV7-9 and TRBJ1-1): DTGVSQNPRHKITKRGQNVTFRCDPISEHNRLYWYRQTLGQGPEFLTYFQNEAQLEKSRLLSDRFSAERPKGSFSTLEIQRTEQGDSAMYLCASSLDPRDRGFGTEAFFGQGTRLTVV.